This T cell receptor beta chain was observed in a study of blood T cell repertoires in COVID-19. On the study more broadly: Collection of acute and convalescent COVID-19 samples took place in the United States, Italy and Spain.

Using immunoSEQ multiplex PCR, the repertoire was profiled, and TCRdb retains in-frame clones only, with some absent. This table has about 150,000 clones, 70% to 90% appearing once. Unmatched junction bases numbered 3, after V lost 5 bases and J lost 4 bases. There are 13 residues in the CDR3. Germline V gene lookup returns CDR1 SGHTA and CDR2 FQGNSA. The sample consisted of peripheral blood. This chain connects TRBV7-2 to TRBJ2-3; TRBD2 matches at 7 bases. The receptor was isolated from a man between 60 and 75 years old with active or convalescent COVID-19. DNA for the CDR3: TGTGCCAGCAGCGGGAGGGCACCAGATACGCAGTATTTT. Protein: CASSGRAPDTQYF.